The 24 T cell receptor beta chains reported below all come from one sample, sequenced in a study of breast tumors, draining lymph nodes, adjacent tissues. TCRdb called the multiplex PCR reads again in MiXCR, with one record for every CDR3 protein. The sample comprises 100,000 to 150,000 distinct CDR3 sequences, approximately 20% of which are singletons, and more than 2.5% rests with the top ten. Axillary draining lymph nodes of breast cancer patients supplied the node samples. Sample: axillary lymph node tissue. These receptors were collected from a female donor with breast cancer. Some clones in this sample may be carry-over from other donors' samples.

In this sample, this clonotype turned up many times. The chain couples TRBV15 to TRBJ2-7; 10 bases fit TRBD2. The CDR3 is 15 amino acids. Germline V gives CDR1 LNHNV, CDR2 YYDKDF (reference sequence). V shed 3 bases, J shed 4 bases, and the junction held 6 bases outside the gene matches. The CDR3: CATSREREGLYEQYF. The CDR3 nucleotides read TGTGCCACCAGCAGGGAGCGGGAGGGCCTGTACGAGCAGTACTTC.

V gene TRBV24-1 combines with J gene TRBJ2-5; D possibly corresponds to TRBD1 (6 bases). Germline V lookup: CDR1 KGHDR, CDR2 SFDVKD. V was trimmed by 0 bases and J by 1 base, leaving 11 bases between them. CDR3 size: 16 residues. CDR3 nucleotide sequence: TGTGCCACCAGTGATTTGCAGGGGCAGGGCCAAGAGACCCAGTACTTC. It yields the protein CATSDLQGQGQETQYF.

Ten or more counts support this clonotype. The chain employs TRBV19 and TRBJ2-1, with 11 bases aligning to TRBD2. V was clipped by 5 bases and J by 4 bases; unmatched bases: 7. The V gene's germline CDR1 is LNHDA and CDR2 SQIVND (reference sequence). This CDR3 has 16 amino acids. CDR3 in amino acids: CASSGRTSGSYNEQFF. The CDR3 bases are TGTGCCAGTAGTGGGAGGACTAGCGGGTCATACAATGAGCAGTTCTTC.

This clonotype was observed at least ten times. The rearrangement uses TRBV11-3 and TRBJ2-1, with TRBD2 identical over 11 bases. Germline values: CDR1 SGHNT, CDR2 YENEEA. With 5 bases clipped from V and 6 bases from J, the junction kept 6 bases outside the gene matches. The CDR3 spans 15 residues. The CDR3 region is CASSRSGRAVNEQFF. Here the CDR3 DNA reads TGTGCCAGCAGCCGTAGCGGGAGGGCCGTCAATGAGCAGTTCTTC.

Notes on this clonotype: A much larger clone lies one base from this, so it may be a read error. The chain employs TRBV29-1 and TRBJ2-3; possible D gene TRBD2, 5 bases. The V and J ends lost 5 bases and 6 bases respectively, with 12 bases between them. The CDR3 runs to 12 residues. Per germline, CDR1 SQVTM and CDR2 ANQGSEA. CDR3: CSVSRGGDTQYF. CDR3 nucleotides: TGCAGCGTTTCTCGGGGTGGGGATACGCAGTATTTT.

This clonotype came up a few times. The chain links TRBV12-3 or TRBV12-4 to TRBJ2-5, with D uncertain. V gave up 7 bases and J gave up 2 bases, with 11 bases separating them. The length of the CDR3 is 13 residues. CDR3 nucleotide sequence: TGTGCCAGCACCACCGGGCCACAAGAGACCCAGTACTTC. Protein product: CASTTGPQETQYF.

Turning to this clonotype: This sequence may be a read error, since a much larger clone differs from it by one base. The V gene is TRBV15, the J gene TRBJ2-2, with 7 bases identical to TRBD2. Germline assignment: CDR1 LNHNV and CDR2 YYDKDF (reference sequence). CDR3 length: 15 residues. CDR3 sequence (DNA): TGTGCCACCAGCAGGGGGGGGTTGGGAACCGGGGAGCTGTCTTTT. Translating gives CATSRGGLGTGELSF.

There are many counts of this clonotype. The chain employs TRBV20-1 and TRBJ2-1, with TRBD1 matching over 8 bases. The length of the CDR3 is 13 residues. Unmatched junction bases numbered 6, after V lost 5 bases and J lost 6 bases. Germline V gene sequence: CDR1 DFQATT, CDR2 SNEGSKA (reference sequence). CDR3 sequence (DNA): TGCAGTGCTCCCAGGGGGCTGTTCAATGAGCAGTTCTTC. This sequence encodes CSAPRGLFNEQFF.

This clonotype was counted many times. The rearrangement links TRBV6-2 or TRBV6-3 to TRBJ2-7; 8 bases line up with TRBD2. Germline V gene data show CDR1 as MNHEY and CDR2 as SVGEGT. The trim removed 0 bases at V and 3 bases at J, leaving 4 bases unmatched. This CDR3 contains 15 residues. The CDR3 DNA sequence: TGTGCCAGCAGTTACTCGAGACTAGCGAGCTACGAGCAGTACTTC. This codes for CASSYSRLASYEQYF.

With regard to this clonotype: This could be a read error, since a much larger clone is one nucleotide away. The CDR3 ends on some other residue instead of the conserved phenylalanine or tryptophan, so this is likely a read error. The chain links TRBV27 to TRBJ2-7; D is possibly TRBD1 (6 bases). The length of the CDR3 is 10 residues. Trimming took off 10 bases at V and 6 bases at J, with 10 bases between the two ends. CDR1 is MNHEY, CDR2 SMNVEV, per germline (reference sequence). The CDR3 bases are TGTGCCACCAGGGGTGGCGAGCAGTACTCC. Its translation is CATRGGEQYS.

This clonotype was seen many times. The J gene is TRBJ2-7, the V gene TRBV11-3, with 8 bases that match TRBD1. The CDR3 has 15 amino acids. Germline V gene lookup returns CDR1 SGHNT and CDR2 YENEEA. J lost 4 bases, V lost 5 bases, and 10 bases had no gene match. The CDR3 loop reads CASSQGANPTYEQYF. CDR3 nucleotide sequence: TGTGCCAGCAGCCAGGGGGCCAACCCCACATACGAGCAGTACTTC.

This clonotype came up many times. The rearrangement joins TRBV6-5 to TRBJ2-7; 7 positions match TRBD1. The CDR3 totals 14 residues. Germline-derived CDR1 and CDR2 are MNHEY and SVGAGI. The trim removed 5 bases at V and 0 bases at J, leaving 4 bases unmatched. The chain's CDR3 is CASSRQGPSYEQYF. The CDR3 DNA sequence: TGTGCCAGCAGTCGACAGGGCCCCTCCTACGAGCAGTACTTC.

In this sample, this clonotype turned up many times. The CDR3 DNA sequence: TGTGCCAGCGGGGGACCTCTGCCCACAGATACGCAGTATTTT. It is translated as CASGGPLPTDTQYF. The chain is built from TRBV9 and TRBJ2-3; D is possibly TRBD1 or TRBD2 (5 bases each). The CDR3 consists of 14 residues. V gave up 7 bases and J gave up 2 bases, with 14 bases separating them. Germline assignment: CDR1 SGDLS and CDR2 YYNGEE. Complete variable domain (other parts from reference TRBV9 and TRBJ2-3): DSGVTQTPKHLITATGQRVTLRCSPRSGDLSVYWYQQSLDQGLQFLIQYYNGEERAKGNILERFSAQQFPDLHSELNLSSLELGDSALYFCASGGPLPTDTQYFGPGTRLTVL.

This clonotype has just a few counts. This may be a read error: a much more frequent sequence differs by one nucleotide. CDR3 sequence reads: CRVHQAGGYNEQFF. CDR3 DNA: TGCAGGGTACATCAAGCGGGTGGATACAATGAGCAGTTCTTC. The chain has TRBV20-1 and TRBJ2-1; maybe TRBD2 (6 bases). This CDR3 is 14 amino acids long. Germline loops: CDR1 DFQATT, CDR2 SNEGSKA (reference sequence).

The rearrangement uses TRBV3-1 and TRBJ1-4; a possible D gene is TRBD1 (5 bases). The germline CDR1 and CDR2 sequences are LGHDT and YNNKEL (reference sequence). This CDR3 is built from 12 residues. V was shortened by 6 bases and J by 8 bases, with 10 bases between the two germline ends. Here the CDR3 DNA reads TGTGCCAGCAGTCGAAGGACAGAAAAACTGTTTTTT. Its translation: CASSRRTEKLFF.

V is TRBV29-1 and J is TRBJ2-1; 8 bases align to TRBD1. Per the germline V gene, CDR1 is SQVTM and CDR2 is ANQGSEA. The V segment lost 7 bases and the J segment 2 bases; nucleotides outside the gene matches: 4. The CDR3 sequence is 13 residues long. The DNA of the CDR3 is TGCAGCGCAGGACAGGGCCCCTACAATGAGCAGTTCTTC. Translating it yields CSAGQGPYNEQFF.

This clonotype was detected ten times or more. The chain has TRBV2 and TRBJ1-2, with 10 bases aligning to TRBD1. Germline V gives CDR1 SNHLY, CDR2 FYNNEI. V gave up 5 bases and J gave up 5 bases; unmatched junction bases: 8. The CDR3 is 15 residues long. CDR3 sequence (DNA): TGTGCCAGCAGTCCCCGGACAGGGGGTGGGTATGGCTACACCTTC. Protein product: CASSPRTGGGYGYTF.

CDR3 sequence reads: CASSYGGVGNTIYF. DNA of the CDR3: TGTGCCAGCAGTTACGGGGGGGTGGGAAACACCATATATTTT. This chain joins TRBV6-6 and TRBJ1-3, with D possibly TRBD1 on 5 matching bases. The CDR3 extends over 14 amino acids. Trimming removed 2 bases from V and 4 bases from J, with 9 bases in between. Per germline, CDR1 MNHNY and CDR2 SVGAGI (reference sequence).

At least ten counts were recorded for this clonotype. The CDR3 coding sequence is TGCAGTGCCGGGACTAGCGGGCTCACAGATACGCAGTATTTT. It is translated as CSAGTSGLTDTQYF. J is TRBJ2-3 and V is TRBV20-1; 12 bases are shared with TRBD2. The V gene end was trimmed by 6 bases and the J gene end by 2 bases; junction bases not matched to a gene: 3. The CDR3 is made up of 14 amino acids. CDR1 DFQATT and CDR2 SNEGSKA come from the germline V gene (reference sequence).

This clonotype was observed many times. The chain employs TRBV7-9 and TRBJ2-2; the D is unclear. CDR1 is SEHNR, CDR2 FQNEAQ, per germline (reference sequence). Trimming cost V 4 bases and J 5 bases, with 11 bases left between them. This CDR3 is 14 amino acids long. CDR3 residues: CASSSPERTGELFF. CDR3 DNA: TGTGCCAGCAGCTCGCCAGAGAGGACCGGGGAGCTGTTTTTT.

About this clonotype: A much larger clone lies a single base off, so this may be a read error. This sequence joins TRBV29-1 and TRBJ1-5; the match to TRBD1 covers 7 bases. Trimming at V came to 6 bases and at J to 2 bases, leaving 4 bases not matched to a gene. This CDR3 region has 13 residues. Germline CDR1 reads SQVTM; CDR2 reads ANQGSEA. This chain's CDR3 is CSVRTGCNQPQHF. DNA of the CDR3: TGCAGCGTCCGGACAGGCTGCAATCAGCCCCAGCATTTT. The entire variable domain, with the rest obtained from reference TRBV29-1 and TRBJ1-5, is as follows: SAVISQKPSRDICQRGTSLTIQCQVDSQVTMMFWYRQQPGQSLTLIATANQGSEATYESGFVIDKFPISRPNLTFSTLTVSNMSPEDSSIYLCSVRTGCNQPQHFGDGTRLSIL.

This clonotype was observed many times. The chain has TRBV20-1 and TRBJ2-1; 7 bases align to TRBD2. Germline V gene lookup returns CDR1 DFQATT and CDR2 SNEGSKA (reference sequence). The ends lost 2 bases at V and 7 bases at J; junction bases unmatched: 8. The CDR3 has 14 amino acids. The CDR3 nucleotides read TGCAGTGCTAGAACGGGCGGGAGTGCTAATGAGCAGTTCTTC. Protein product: CSARTGGSANEQFF.

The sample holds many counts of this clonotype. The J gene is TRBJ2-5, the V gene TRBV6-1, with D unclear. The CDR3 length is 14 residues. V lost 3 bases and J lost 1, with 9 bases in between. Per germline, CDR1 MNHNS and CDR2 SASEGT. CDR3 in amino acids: CASSDGSAQETQYF. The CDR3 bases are TGTGCCAGCAGTGATGGGTCAGCCCAAGAGACCCAGTACTTC.

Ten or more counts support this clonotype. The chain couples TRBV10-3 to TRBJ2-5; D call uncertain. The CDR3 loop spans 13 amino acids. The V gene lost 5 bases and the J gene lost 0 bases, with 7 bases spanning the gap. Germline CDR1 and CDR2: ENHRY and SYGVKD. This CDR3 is CAISRTDQETQYF. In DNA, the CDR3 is TGTGCCATCAGTAGGACGGACCAAGAGACCCAGTACTTC.